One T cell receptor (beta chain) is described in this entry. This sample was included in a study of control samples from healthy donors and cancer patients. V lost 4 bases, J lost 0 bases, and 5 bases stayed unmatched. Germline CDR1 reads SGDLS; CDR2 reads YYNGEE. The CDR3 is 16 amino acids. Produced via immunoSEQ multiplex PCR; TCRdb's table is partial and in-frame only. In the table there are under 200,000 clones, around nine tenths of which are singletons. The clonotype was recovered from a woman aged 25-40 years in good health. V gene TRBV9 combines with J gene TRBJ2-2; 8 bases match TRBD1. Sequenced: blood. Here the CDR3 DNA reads TGTGCCAGCAGCCTAAGACAGGGGACGAACACCGGGGAGCTGTTTTTT. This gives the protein CASSLRQGTNTGELFF.